This T cell receptor beta chain originates from a study of cytomegalovirus exposure and HLA in healthy donors. Germline CDR1 reads SGHNT; CDR2 reads YYREEE (reference sequence). The CDR3 runs 15 residues. Trimming removed 4 bases at V and 8 bases at J, with 22 bases between. Vbeta (60) and Jbeta (13) primers were used in the PCR. TCRdb's table, derived via immunoSEQ multiplex PCR, lists solely in-frame clones and lacks some. The sample records under 200,000 clones, 60% to 80% being singletons. The chain is built from TRBV5-4 and TRBJ2-7; a weak D match, TRBD1 (7 bases). Sequencing input: PBMCs. This clonotype originated in a woman in her thirties or forties in good health and CMV-seropositive. Here the CDR3 reads CASSQRIAGGSQQYF. The CDR3 region has the DNA TGTGCCAGCAGCCAAAGGATAGCAGGGGGGTCTCAGCAGTACTTC.